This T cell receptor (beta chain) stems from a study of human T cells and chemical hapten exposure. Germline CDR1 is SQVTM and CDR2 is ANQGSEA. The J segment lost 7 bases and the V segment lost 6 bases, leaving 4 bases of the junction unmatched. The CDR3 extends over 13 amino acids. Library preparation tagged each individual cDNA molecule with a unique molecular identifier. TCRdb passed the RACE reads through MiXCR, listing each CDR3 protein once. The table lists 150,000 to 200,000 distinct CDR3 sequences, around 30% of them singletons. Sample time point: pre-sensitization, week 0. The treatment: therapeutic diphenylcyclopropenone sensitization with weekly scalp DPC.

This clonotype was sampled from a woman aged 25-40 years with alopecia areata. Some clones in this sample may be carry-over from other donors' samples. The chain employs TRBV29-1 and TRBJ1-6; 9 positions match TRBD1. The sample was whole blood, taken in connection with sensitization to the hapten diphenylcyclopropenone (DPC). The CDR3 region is CSVGQGQNSPLHF. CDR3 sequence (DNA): TGCAGCGTGGGACAGGGACAAAATTCACCCCTCCACTTT.